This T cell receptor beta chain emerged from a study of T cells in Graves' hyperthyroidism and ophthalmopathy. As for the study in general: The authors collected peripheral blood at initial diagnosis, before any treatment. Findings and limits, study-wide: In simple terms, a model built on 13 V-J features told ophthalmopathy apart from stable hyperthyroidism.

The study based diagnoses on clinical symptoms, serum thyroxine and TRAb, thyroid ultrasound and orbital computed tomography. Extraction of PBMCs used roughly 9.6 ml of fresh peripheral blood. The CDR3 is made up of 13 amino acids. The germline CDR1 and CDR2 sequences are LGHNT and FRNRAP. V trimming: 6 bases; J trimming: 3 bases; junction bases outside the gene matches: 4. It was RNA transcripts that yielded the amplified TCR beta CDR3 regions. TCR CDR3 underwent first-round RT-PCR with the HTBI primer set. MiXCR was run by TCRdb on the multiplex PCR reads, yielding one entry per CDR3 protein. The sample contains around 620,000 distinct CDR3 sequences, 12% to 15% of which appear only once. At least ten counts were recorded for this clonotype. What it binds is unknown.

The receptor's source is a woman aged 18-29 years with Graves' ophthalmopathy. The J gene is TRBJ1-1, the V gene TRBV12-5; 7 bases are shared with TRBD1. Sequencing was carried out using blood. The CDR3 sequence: CASGGTDYTEAFF. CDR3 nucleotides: TGTGCTAGTGGAGGGACAGACTACACTGAAGCTTTCTTT.